The 7 T cell receptor beta chains in this list originate from one sample, sequenced in a study of a mutant IDH1 vaccine in newly diagnosed glioma (dated by TCRdb to the early 2020s). This sample's time point label indicates: baseline, week 1 (first vaccination visit). Taken with the paper, the label for treatment or condition translates to: pre-vaccination baseline after standard-of-care therapy. To prepare the library, the immunoSEQ multiplex PCR assay was applied. TCRdb re-hosts the immuneACCESS table, in-frame sequences only. Its copies lack some clones; in the studies checked, an unresolved V gene accounts for under half of them, and the cause for the rest is not known. This sample comprises 99,000 or so clones, approximately 90% of them detected only once. Of the sample, roughly 0.6% is held by the ten largest clones. The sequencing here drew on PBMCs, taken from a glioma patient treated with radiotherapy, temozolomide or both. Receptor source: a woman between 45 and 60 years old with glioma.

In regard to this clone: The junction does not match germline at one end; this may be a read error. The V and J genes are TRBV7-7 and TRBJ2-1; 7 bases agree with TRBD2. In germline, CDR1 is SSHAT, CDR2 FNYEAQ (reference sequence). This CDR3 contains 15 residues. CDR3 DNA: TGTGCTAGCAGCCCCAGCGGGACCCCGACCAGTGAGCAGTTCTTC. Residues: CASSPSGTPTSEQFF.

The chain joins TRBV29-1 to TRBJ2-7; a weak D match, TRBD2 (5 bases). This CDR3 has 13 amino acids. Germline V gives CDR1 SQVTM, CDR2 ANQGSEA. The CDR3: CALEREKGYEQYF. The CDR3 DNA reads TGCGCCCTAGAAAGGGAGAAGGGCTACGAGCAGTACTTC.

The chain employs TRBV18 and TRBJ2-7, with 8 bases fitting TRBD1. Per germline, CDR1 KGHSH and CDR2 LQKENI. V shed 5 bases and J 4 bases; nucleotides not matched to a gene: 10. The CDR3 has 15 amino acids. The CDR3: CASSYPDRATYEQYF. In DNA form, the CDR3 reads TGTGCCAGCTCATACCCGGACAGGGCAACTTACGAGCAGTACTTC.

V is TRBV5-1 and J is TRBJ1-1; D perhaps matches TRBD1 (5 bases). The CDR3 sequence is 16 residues long. Germline assignment: CDR1 SGHRS and CDR2 YFSETQ. V dropped 1 base and J dropped 2 bases, with 15 bases sitting between them. CDR3 DNA: TGCGCCAGCAGCTTGATCTACAGGACGTCTAACACTGAAGCTTTCTTT. It translates to CASSLIYRTSNTEAFF.

The chain uses TRBV10-1 and TRBJ2-7; a weak D match, TRBD2 (7 bases). With 4 bases removed from V and 5 bases from J, the gap between germline ends came to 12 bases. CDR3 length equals 13 residues. CDR1 and CDR2 (germline): WNHNN, SYGVQD (reference sequence). The CDR3 DNA reads TGCGCCAGCAGTGTAGGGGGGGAGCACGAGCAGTACTTC. Protein sequence: CASSVGGEHEQYF.

V usage is TRBV6-6 and J usage is TRBJ2-4; D tentatively fits TRBD1 or TRBD2 (5 bases each). CDR1 and CDR2 (germline): MNHNY, SVGAGI (reference sequence). The CDR3 loop spans 15 amino acids. Trimming cost V 0 bases and J 6 bases, with 12 bases left between them. The CDR3 DNA sequence: TGTGCCAGCAGTTACTCGAGGGGTCAGGGAAACATTCAGTACTTC. This sequence encodes CASSYSRGQGNIQYF.

The chain joins TRBV19 to TRBJ2-1, with 9 bases that match TRBD1. Per the germline V gene, CDR1 is LNHDA and CDR2 is SQIVND (reference sequence). The CDR3 has 15 residues. V lost 4 bases to trimming and J lost 7 bases; unmatched junction nucleotides: 8. The CDR3 region is CASSKSPGQGNEQFF. CDR3 sequence (DNA): TGTGCCAGTAGTAAATCACCGGGACAGGGTAATGAGCAGTTCTTC.